This TCR beta chain came from a study of T cell responses to AZD1222 COVID-19 vaccine. As concerns this clone: Its antigen is unidentified.

V lost 2 bases, J lost 4 bases, and 4 bases stayed unmatched. The CDR3 covers 15 residues. The germline CDR1 and CDR2 sequences are MNHEY and SVGEGT. TCRdb's table, derived via immunoSEQ multiplex PCR, lists solely in-frame clones and lacks some. The data contain around 78,000 clones, roughly 80% of them singletons. Overall study results and limits: Only six individuals given AZD1222 were seropositive at baseline.

The J gene is TRBJ2-7, the V gene TRBV6-2 or TRBV6-3; 11 bases fit TRBD2. This sequence was found in an adult in good health. The sequences come from peripheral blood, collected on day 0 of AZD1222 vaccination. This CDR3 reads CASSYALAGEYEQYF. CDR3 nucleotides: TGTGCCAGCAGTTACGCACTAGCGGGAGAATACGAGCAGTACTTC.